The source of this T cell receptor beta chain is a study of cytomegalovirus exposure and HLA in healthy donors. Across the whole study: Out of about 190 million T cells, an earlier analysis found more than 95 million unique TCR beta sequences in total.

Study findings and constraints: CMV antigen specificity was confirmed in vitro for a few CMV-associated chains.

The PCR had 60 Vbeta and 13 Jbeta primers. Data came from immunoSEQ multiplex PCR; TCRdb stores just in-frame clones and leaves some out. The listing contains about 25,000 clones. The CDR3 extends over 13 amino acids. The germline CDR1 and CDR2 sequences are ENHRY and SYGVKD. Trimming removed 5 bases from V and 3 bases from J; junction bases left unmatched: 2. With respect to this clone: Its antigen remains unidentified.

The V gene is TRBV10-3, the J gene TRBJ2-7; TRBD1 agrees at 9 bases. This receptor was identified in a male donor in good health and CMV-seropositive. Input material: PBMCs. DNA of the CDR3: TGTGCCATCAGTCCGGGACAGGGCTACGAGCAGTACTTC. Its translation is CAISPGQGYEQYF.